This T cell receptor beta chain emerged from a study of Tregs in tolerant kidney transplant recipients. As for this clone: Its antigen is as yet unknown.

CDR1 MNHEY and CDR2 SVGAGI come from the germline V gene. This CDR3 spans 15 amino acids. The V end was cut by 4 bases, the J end by 4 bases, with 16 bases between. Related graft donors supplied nonmyeloablative bone marrow transplants, and mixed chimerism was transient. Whole-study results and caveats: Expanding Tregs on activated donor B cells appeared to best identify donor-specific TCRbeta clones. Antigen-driven expansion was suggested because donor-specific Tregs expanded more than all Tregs in tolerant patients.

Data came from immunoSEQ multiplex PCR; TCRdb stores just in-frame clones and leaves some out. Found here are tens of thousands of clones, about 91% of them singletons; the top ten hold approximately 1.4%. This TCR came from a human patient who received a combined kidney and bone marrow transplant. Some T cells may be supplied by the graft donor. V usage is TRBV6-5 and J usage is TRBJ1-2, with D uncertain. The sequences come from CD4+ T cells from blood (PBMCs), collected 24 months after the transplant. In DNA form, the CDR3 reads TGTGCCAGCAGTTTGGGAGGAGGTTTTAGCTATGGCTACACCTTC. It translates to CASSLGGGFSYGYTF.